These T cell receptor beta chains were read from a single sample in a study of T cell repertoires in ileal Crohn's disease. Clones were sequenced by immunoSEQ multiplex PCR, and TCRdb holds only the in-frame ones, with some missing. The data hold some 28,000 clones, with 80% to 90% observed a single time. The sequencing sample was made of ileal tissue. The origin of the receptors is an adult with Crohn's disease. Both conserved end residues are part of each CDR3. Size values are once, few and many counts, or a class for expanded clones, and some rows have none.

abundance	j_gene	v_gene	CDR3aa
few	TRBJ2-7	TRBV7-2	CASSLTSYEQYF
-	TRBJ2-3	TRBV7-2	CASRRLGGLNTQYF
-	TRBJ2-5	TRBV7-2	CASNTGLARETQYF
-	TRBJ2-2	TRBV4-1	CASSLSGTRNTGELFF
-	TRBJ2-3	TRBV7-3	CASSLGLETDTQYF
once	TRBJ1-2	TRBV29-1	CSVMATADYGYTF
-	TRBJ2-7	TRBV4-3	CASSRTGGIYEQYF
-	TRBJ1-5	TRBV30	CAWSVGGGARGQPQHF
-	TRBJ1-4	TRBV23-1	CASSQIRGRYNEKLFF
-	TRBJ1-1	TRBV15	CATSRLGQDNTEAFF
-	TRBJ1-2	TRBV5-1	CASRKLTGDYGYTF
-	TRBJ1-2	TRBV7-9	CASSLDVRGSVGYTF
-	TRBJ1-4	TRBV28	CASSFSGTVNEKLFF
-	TRBJ2-2	TRBV2	CASSEGWTSPGELFF
-	TRBJ2-7	TRBV5-6	CASSLDRGSYEQYF
-	TRBJ2-7	TRBV2	CASSEPGGEQYF
-	TRBJ2-5	TRBV5-6	CASSFTGTGVAGETQYF
-	TRBJ2-5	TRBV5-4	CASSRDGGRETQYF
-	TRBJ2-3	TRBV27	CASSLPPDTQYF
-	TRBJ2-5	TRBV5-1	CASSLGLAGRQETQYF
-	TRBJ1-2	TRBV19	CASTLKSQAPNYGYTF
-	TRBJ1-6	TRBV4-1	CASSQDGGQGGSPLHF
-	TRBJ1-4	TRBV5-1	CASTMGQGNEKLFF
-	TRBJ1-1	TRBV7-2	CASSATGFGNTEAFF
-	TRBJ2-5	TRBV5-4	CASSVGQGQETQYF
-	TRBJ1-1	TRBV11-2	CASSLVRNTEAFF
-	TRBJ2-3	TRBV5-1	CASSLAAGTDTQYF
few	TRBJ2-7	TRBV6-6	CASSETGAAYEQYF
few	TRBJ2-1	TRBV4-1	CASSQLDRGIRNEQFF
-	TRBJ2-2	TRBV6-5	CASSYYRGVSGELFF
-	TRBJ1-1	TRBV27	CASSPRDSKAFF
-	TRBJ1-6	TRBV28	CASRLYFSYNSPLHF
-	TRBJ2-1	TRBV7-3	CASSPGQGGYNEQFF
-	TRBJ2-3	TRBV5-4	CASSRSGGTDTQYF
-	TRBJ1-1	TRBV30	CAWSGTREAFF
once	TRBJ1-2	TRBV2	CASSGGGGYGYTF
-	TRBJ2-7	TRBV28	CASSLTGQGDHEQYF
-	TRBJ2-7	TRBV4-2	CASSQTTLAGPAYEQYF
-	TRBJ2-2	TRBV7-9	CASSLEGSTGELFF
-	TRBJ2-3	TRBV25-1	CASSGTGGPDTQYF
-	TRBJ1-4	TRBV4-3	CASSRQGRMDEKLFF